These 30 T cell receptor beta chains were all obtained from the same sample, sequenced in a study of cytomegalovirus exposure and HLA in healthy donors. The PCR had 60 Vbeta and 13 Jbeta primers. Clones were sequenced by immunoSEQ multiplex PCR, and TCRdb holds only the in-frame ones, with some missing. The sample carries about 100,000 clones, roughly three quarters recorded once. Sequenced input: PBMCs. These TCRs come from a woman aged 55-75 years in good health and CMV-seronegative.

This chain links TRBV14 with TRBJ1-1, with D perhaps TRBD1 (6 bases). CDR1 and CDR2 from the germline V gene are SGHDN and FVKESK. This CDR3 is 15 amino acids long. V lost 2 bases, J lost 5 bases, and 15 bases lay in between. CDR3 in DNA: TGTGCCAGCAGCCAATTCGGGGGGCTGTGGACTGAAGCTTTCTTT. Its protein is CASSQFGGLWTEAFF.

The genes are TRBV18 and TRBJ2-5, with TRBD2 identical over 8 bases. Looked up from germline, CDR1 is KGHSH and CDR2 is LQKENI. V was pared by 6 bases and J by 4 bases, with 10 bases of the junction left unmatched. This CDR3 has 15 amino acids. The DNA of the CDR3 is TGTGCCAGCTCCCCCCTTGCGGGGGGCGGAGAGACCCAGTACTTC. It yields the protein CASSPLAGGGETQYF.

In this sample, this clone turned up once. The chain couples TRBV6-1 to TRBJ1-5; tentatively, D is TRBD1 (5 bases). CDR3 length: 15 residues. CDR1 is MNHNS, CDR2 SASEGT, per germline. Trimming removed 3 bases from V and 10 bases from J, with 19 bases in between. CDR3 sequence reads: CASSDPGGLQGPQHF. Here the CDR3 DNA reads TGTGCCAGCAGTGATCCTGGGGGACTTCAGGGACCCCAGCATTTT.

This clone has more than one count but fewer than ten. The chain couples TRBV4-1 to TRBJ2-7, with a weak D call TRBD2 (5 bases). Trimming shortened V by 3 bases and J by 1 base, and 10 bases separated the two germline ends. The CDR3 spans 14 residues. CDR1 MGHRA and CDR2 YSYEKL come from the germline V gene. This chain's CDR3 is CASSQGIASYEQYF. For the CDR3, the DNA is TGCGCCAGCAGCCAGGGAATAGCGTCCTACGAGCAGTACTTC.

CDR3 sequence reads: CARQDRYYGYTF. As DNA, the CDR3 is TGCGCCAGACAGGACAGGTACTATGGCTACACCTTC. The rearrangement links TRBV5-1 to TRBJ1-2, with TRBD1 identical over 7 bases. CDR1 is SGHRS and CDR2 is YFSETQ in the germline V gene. The V segment lost 8 bases and the J segment 3 bases; nucleotides outside the gene matches: 4. CDR3 length equals 12 residues.

This chain uses TRBV7-9 with TRBJ2-1; 9 bases fit TRBD2. The CDR3 is 15 amino acids. Germline V gene data show CDR1 as SEHNR and CDR2 as FQNEAQ (reference sequence). With V trimmed by 4 bases and J by 4 bases, 5 bases remained unmatched. CDR3 loop: CASSSLTSGYNEQFF. The CDR3, as DNA: TGTGCCAGCAGCTCATTGACTAGCGGTTACAATGAGCAGTTCTTC.

The chain has TRBV6-1 and TRBJ2-7; maybe TRBD2 (6 bases). V lost 10 bases and J 5 bases, leaving 18 bases between the germline ends. CDR3 length: 13 amino acids. CDR1 and CDR2 (germline): MNHNS, SASEGT. CDR3 in amino acids: CAIKTRVGDEQYF. CDR3 coding DNA: TGTGCCATCAAGACTAGGGTTGGCGACGAGCAGTACTTC.

The J gene is TRBJ2-1, the V gene TRBV2; 11 positions match TRBD2. This CDR3 is built from 16 residues. Germline V gene sequence: CDR1 SNHLY, CDR2 FYNNEI. The ends lost 0 bases at V and 9 bases at J; junction bases unmatched: 7. The CDR3 DNA is TGTGCCAGCAGTGAAGCATTAGCGGGAGGGTACGCTGAGCAGTTCTTC. This sequence encodes CASSEALAGGYAEQFF.

The chain's CDR3 is CASSTRQGSTDTQYF. The CDR3 bases are TGCGCCAGCAGCACCCGACAGGGGAGCACAGATACGCAGTATTTT. V gene TRBV4-3 combines with J gene TRBJ2-3, with 8 positions matching TRBD1. Germline assignment: CDR1 LGHNA and CDR2 YSLEER. CDR3 length equals 15 residues. Germline trimming cut 5 bases from V and 0 bases from J; bases unmatched to any gene: 4.

The V gene is TRBV28, the J gene TRBJ1-1, with TRBD1 matching over 7 bases. This CDR3 region has 15 residues. Germline V CDR1 and CDR2: MDHEN, SYDVKM. V lost 5 bases to trimming and J lost 1 base; unmatched junction nucleotides: 7. The CDR3 region has the DNA TGTGCCAGCAGTATCCCCGGGACAGAGAACACTGAAGCTTTCTTT. Encoded protein: CASSIPGTENTEAFF.

The chain has TRBV28 and TRBJ2-7, with 7 bases lining up with TRBD2. The CDR3 covers 12 residues. CDR1 and CDR2 from the germline V gene are MDHEN and SYDVKM. J gave up 7 bases and V 2 bases, and 2 bases lay outside the gene matches. This CDR3 is CASSLGEGEQYF. The CDR3 bases are TGTGCCAGCAGTTTAGGGGAGGGGGAGCAGTACTTC.

V usage is TRBV7-9 and J usage is TRBJ2-1; TRBD1 is a possible D gene (5 bases). The CDR3 runs to 13 residues. Trimming pared 5 bases from V and 6 bases from J, leaving 11 bases between. Germline V lookup: CDR1 SEHNR, CDR2 FQNEAQ (reference sequence). This CDR3 is CASSGDRVNEQFF. The CDR3 nucleotides read TGTGCCAGCAGCGGCGACAGAGTCAATGAGCAGTTCTTC. Together with reference TRBV7-9 and TRBJ2-1, the CDR3 gives the full variable domain: DTGVSQNPRHKITKRGQNVTFRCDPISEHNRLYWYRQTLGQGPEFLTYFQNEAQLEKSRLLSDRFSAERPKGSFSTLEIQRTEQGDSAMYLCASSGDRVNEQFFGPGTRLTVL.

In this sample, this clone turned up a few times. V usage is TRBV5-1 and J usage is TRBJ2-3; D is perhaps TRBD2 (6 bases). This CDR3 region has 16 residues. Germline assignment: CDR1 SGHRS and CDR2 YFSETQ. V lost 4 bases to trimming and J lost 1 base, with 16 bases between them. The CDR3 here is CASSPEGRGGTDTQYF. CDR3 bases: TGCGCCAGCAGCCCGGAGGGGCGGGGAGGCACAGATACGCAGTATTTT.

The chain has TRBV18 and TRBJ2-7; 7 bases agree with TRBD1. Germline trimming cut 2 bases from V and 3 bases from J; bases unmatched to any gene: 1. The CDR3 contains 13 residues. Germline-derived CDR1 and CDR2 are KGHSH and LQKENI. CDR3 sequence (DNA): TGTGCCAGCTCACCAGACAGGGACTACGAGCAGTACTTC. Its protein product is CASSPDRDYEQYF.

This clone occurred once. The chain carries TRBV7-9 and TRBJ2-7; weak D call: TRBD1 (5 bases). This CDR3 is 14 amino acids long. The V end was cut by 1 base, the J end by 4 bases, with 11 bases between. CDR1 is SEHNR, CDR2 FQNEAQ, per germline (reference sequence). The CDR3 reads CASSLDRYPYEQYF. In DNA form, the CDR3 reads TGTGCCAGCAGCTTAGACAGGTACCCTTACGAGCAGTACTTC.

V usage is TRBV9 and J usage is TRBJ1-3; 7 positions match TRBD1. The CDR3 contains 15 residues. V lost 1 base to trimming and J lost 4 bases; unmatched junction nucleotides: 5. Germline loops: CDR1 SGDLS, CDR2 YYNGEE. The CDR3 sequence is CASSVQGVSGNTIYF. CDR3 sequence (DNA): TGTGCCAGCAGCGTACAGGGGGTTTCAGGAAACACCATATATTTT.

The rearrangement uses TRBV13 and TRBJ2-4; TRBD2 matches 16 bases. The V and J ends lost 5 bases and 3 bases, in that order; junction bases with no gene match: 10. Germline V gene sequence: CDR1 PRHDT, CDR2 FYEKMQ (reference sequence). This CDR3 is built from 19 residues. The CDR3 DNA reads TGTGCCAGCAGCGCCGGGACTAGCGGGAGGGAGAGGGGCAAAAACATTCAGTACTTC. The encoded protein is CASSAGTSGRERGKNIQYF.

This clone was counted between two and nine times. One end of the junction does not line up with germline, which may come from a read error. This sequence joins TRBV6-1 and TRBJ2-1, with D unclear. Germline V gene data show CDR1 as MNHNS and CDR2 as SASEGT. The CDR3 is 15 amino acids. The CDR3, as DNA: TGTGCCAGCAGCGAAGTCATCGGTAATTACAATGAGCAGTTCTTC. Translated: CASSEVIGNYNEQFF.

V gene TRBV5-1 combines with J gene TRBJ2-1; 7 bases are a match to TRBD1. J lost 7 bases, V lost 0 bases, and 10 bases had no gene match. The CDR3 totals 16 residues. Per the germline V gene, CDR1 is SGHRS and CDR2 is YFSETQ. CDR3: CASSLAGERGLNEQFF. For the CDR3, the DNA is TGCGCCAGCAGCTTGGCCGGAGAAAGGGGGCTTAATGAGCAGTTCTTC.

This chain connects TRBV4-3 to TRBJ2-2; TRBD2 agrees at 7 bases. The CDR3 has 15 amino acids. The V gene's germline CDR1 is LGHNA and CDR2 YSLEER. Trimming removed 5 bases from V and 2 bases from J; junction bases left unmatched: 5. The CDR3 nucleotides are TGCGCCAGCAGCTCCGCGGGGGACAACACCGGGGAGCTGTTTTTT. Encoded protein: CASSSAGDNTGELFF.

The gene calls are TRBV28 and TRBJ2-7; 8 nucleotides line up with TRBD2. Germline CDR1 MDHEN, CDR2 SYDVKM. V gave up 6 bases and J gave up 6 bases; unmatched junction bases: 13. The CDR3 spans 15 residues. The CDR3 protein is CASRTTTLAAGEQYF. DNA for the CDR3: TGTGCCAGCAGGACTACGACACTAGCGGCGGGCGAGCAGTACTTC.

The chain carries TRBV6-5 and TRBJ2-1, with 7 bases fitting TRBD2. V was clipped by 8 bases and J by 2 bases; unmatched bases: 9. The germline CDR1 and CDR2 sequences are MNHEY and SVGAGI. The CDR3 has 15 residues. CDR3 bases: TGTGCCAGCGGTCGCCGGGACTACGCCTACAATGAGCAGTTCTTC. Amino acid sequence: CASGRRDYAYNEQFF.

In regard to this clone: An end of the junction does not agree with germline; a read error may underlie this. V and J are TRBV20-1 and TRBJ2-1; a possible D gene is TRBD2 (5 bases). The CDR3 runs to 11 residues. Germline CDR1 DFQATT, CDR2 SNEGSKA (reference sequence). For the CDR3, the DNA is TGTTCCAGCGGACCCTACAATGAGCAGTTCTTC. Residues: CSSGPYNEQFF.

As concerns this clone: One junction end disagrees with the germline gene, perhaps due to a read error. The rearrangement links TRBV7-2 to TRBJ2-3, with 7 bases matching TRBD2. The CDR3 loop spans 15 amino acids. The germline gives CDR1 SGHTA, CDR2 FQGNSA. This CDR3 reads CASSLGGGRTDTRYF. In DNA, the CDR3 is TGTGCCAGCAGCTTAGGGGGGGGGAGAACAGATACGCGGTATTTT.

The V and J genes are TRBV10-3 and TRBJ2-6; 9 bases agree with TRBD1. This CDR3 is 18 amino acids long. Germline V gene data show CDR1 as ENHRY and CDR2 as SYGVKD. Trimming at V came to 3 bases and at J to 0 bases, leaving 6 bases not matched to a gene. The DNA of the CDR3 is TGTGCCATCAGTGATCCGGGACAGGGTACCTCTGGGGCCAACGTCCTGACTTTC. Residues: CAISDPGQGTSGANVLTF.

The chain carries TRBV6-4 and TRBJ1-2; 8 nucleotides agree with TRBD1. CDR1 and CDR2 (germline): MRHNA, SNTAGT. This CDR3 is built from 15 residues. The V gene end was trimmed by 5 bases and the J gene end by 6 bases; junction bases not matched to a gene: 11. The CDR3 DNA is TGTGCCAGCAGTCCCCAAGCCGGGACAGGAGATGGCTACACCTTC. Amino acid sequence: CASSPQAGTGDGYTF.

V and J are TRBV19 and TRBJ2-7; D is possibly TRBD2 (6 bases). The CDR3 has 13 amino acids. The germline V gene encodes CDR1 LNHDA and CDR2 SQIVND (reference sequence). Trimming removed 3 bases at V and 7 bases at J, with 13 bases between. The CDR3 reads CASSMRSGVEQYF. CDR3 DNA: TGTGCCAGTAGTATGAGGTCGGGGGTGGAGCAGTACTTC.

The J gene is TRBJ2-7, the V gene TRBV10-3; TRBD1 matches at 7 bases. The CDR3 is 12 residues long. After removal of 5 bases from V and 5 bases from J, the junction contained 3 bases not matched to a gene. From germline, CDR1 is ENHRY and CDR2 SYGVKD. The CDR3, as DNA: TGTGCCATCAGTCCTGACAGGGACGAGCAGTACTTC. Translation gives CAISPDRDEQYF.

The CDR3 DNA reads TGCGCCAGCAGCTTGGAACTAGCGGGAGCCACGAACACCGGGGAGCTGTTTTTT. Encoded protein: CASSLELAGATNTGELFF. The J gene is TRBJ2-2, the V gene TRBV5-1; 11 bases agree with TRBD2. This CDR3 comprises 18 residues. J gave up 0 bases and V 0 bases, and 4 bases lay outside the gene matches. Germline V gene sequence: CDR1 SGHRS, CDR2 YFSETQ.

The V call is TRBV5-1, the J call TRBJ2-5, with D unresolved. CDR3 length: 14 residues. V was pared by 0 bases and J by 4 bases, with 10 bases between. Germline-derived CDR1 and CDR2 are SGHRS and YFSETQ. CDR3 sequence (DNA): TGCGCCAGCAGCTTGGCTCTGGAGCGAGAGACCCAGTACTTC. Translating it yields CASSLALERETQYF.